Presented here are 22 T cell receptor beta chains from one specimen sequenced in a study of blood T cell repertoires in COVID-19 (dated by TCRdb to about 2020). The library relied on the immunoSEQ multiplex PCR assay. TCRdb stores this immuneACCESS table with in-frame sequences only. Part of the clones is absent; in the studies checked, under half of the shortfall reflects unresolved V genes, and no reason is known for the rest. The sample includes roughly 140,000 clones, with about 85% observed a single time. The leading ten clones occupy about 38% of the sample. Sequencing input: peripheral blood. The origin of the receptors is a human donor in a cohort sampled during active COVID-19.

J is TRBJ2-7 and V is TRBV7-2; tentatively, D is TRBD1 (6 bases). CDR3 length: 13 amino acids. Germline V gene data show CDR1 as SGHTA and CDR2 as FQGNSA. V was cut by 4 bases and J by 2 bases, with 9 bases left in between. In DNA, the CDR3 is TGTGCCAGCAGCTCCCGGACAGCCTACGAGCAGTACTTC. It translates to CASSSRTAYEQYF.

The V call is TRBV7-2, the J call TRBJ2-7; 8 positions match TRBD2. CDR1 is SGHTA, CDR2 FQGNSA, per germline. The CDR3 consists of 14 residues. The V gene end was trimmed by 2 bases and the J gene end by 7 bases; junction bases not matched to a gene: 7. The CDR3 loop reads CASSLSRGEKEQYF. CDR3 in DNA: TGTGCCAGCAGCTTATCGCGGGGGGAGAAAGAGCAGTACTTC.

The chain couples TRBV4-3 to TRBJ2-7; no clear D. Looked up from germline, CDR1 is LGHNA and CDR2 is YSLEER. V was pared by 0 bases and J by 9 bases, with 12 bases between. This CDR3 spans 13 amino acids. CDR3: CASSQDQRLPQYF. In DNA form, the CDR3 reads TGCGCCAGCAGCCAAGATCAGAGGCTCCCGCAGTACTTC.

V is TRBV11-1 and J is TRBJ2-2; D possibly corresponds to TRBD1 (5 bases). Germline assignment: CDR1 SGHAT and CDR2 FQDESV (reference sequence). This CDR3 region has 14 residues. V lost 2 bases and J 4 bases, leaving 8 bases between the germline ends. The chain's CDR3 is CASSLHGATGELFF. CDR3 coding DNA: TGTGCCAGCAGCTTACATGGGGCCACCGGGGAGCTGTTTTTT.

This chain joins TRBV19 and TRBJ2-7; a possible D gene is TRBD1 (5 bases). The V gene's germline CDR1 is LNHDA and CDR2 SQIVND (reference sequence). V was clipped by 9 bases and J by 4 bases, with 13 bases between them. The length of the CDR3 is 12 residues. DNA of the CDR3: TGTGCCAGCCGTCGCGACAGATACGAGCAGTACTTC. The encoded protein is CASRRDRYEQYF.

The V call is TRBV19, the J call TRBJ1-2, with D hard to call. The V end lost 6 bases, the J end lost 6 bases, and 8 bases lay between the germline ends. The germline V gene has CDR1 LNHDA and CDR2 SQIVND (reference sequence). The CDR3 is made up of 11 amino acids. CDR3 sequence: CASSRTDGYTF. The CDR3 DNA reads TGTGCCAGTAGCCGGACTGATGGCTACACCTTC.

This clone appeared once. J is TRBJ1-2 and V is TRBV7-8; D is perhaps TRBD1 (6 bases). Trimming stripped 7 bases from V and 5 bases from J, with 14 bases between. Germline lookup yields CDR1 SGHVS and CDR2 FQNEAQ. The CDR3 has 13 amino acids. This CDR3 reads CASTRGGEYGYTF. The CDR3 region has the DNA TGTGCCAGCACCCGAGGGGGGGAATATGGCTACACCTTC.

This clone was detected only a few times. Here the CDR3 reads CATSRAHSGRPGELFF. The CDR3 DNA follows: TGTGCCACCAGCAGAGCCCACTCAGGGCGCCCCGGGGAGCTGTTTTTT. V and J are TRBV15 and TRBJ2-2; tentatively, D is TRBD1 (5 bases). Trimming took off 1 base at V and 6 bases at J, with 15 bases between the two ends. This CDR3 comprises 16 residues. CDR1 is LNHNV and CDR2 is YYDKDF in the germline V gene (reference sequence).

The V call is TRBV5-6, the J call TRBJ2-1; D ambiguous. Trimming shortened V by 5 bases and J by 4 bases, and 4 bases separated the two germline ends. Looked up from germline, CDR1 is SGHDT and CDR2 is YYEEEE. The CDR3 consists of 11 residues. The CDR3: CASSQYNEQFF. The CDR3 coding sequence is TGTGCCAGCAGTCAGTACAATGAGCAGTTCTTC.

The rearrangement links TRBV15 to TRBJ1-1; 7 nucleotides match TRBD1. The CDR3 extends over 17 amino acids. Germline CDR1 and CDR2: LNHNV and YYDKDF (reference sequence). J lost 1 base, V lost 3 bases, and 11 bases had no gene match. CDR3 protein: CATSSGVLAGGNTEAFF. The CDR3 DNA sequence: TGTGCCACCAGCAGTGGGGTATTAGCAGGGGGGAACACTGAAGCTTTCTTT.

This chain uses TRBV27 with TRBJ1-4; TRBD1 agrees at 7 bases. The CDR3 is 15 residues long. CDR1 and CDR2 from the germline V gene are MNHEY and SMNVEV (reference sequence). The V and J ends lost 3 bases and 11 bases, in that order; junction bases with no gene match: 12. The CDR3 protein is CASSLDRTLRGKLFF. DNA for the CDR3: TGTGCCAGCAGTTTGGACAGGACCTTACGTGGGAAACTGTTTTTT.

The rearrangement uses TRBV10-3 and TRBJ2-7, with D perhaps matching TRBD2 (6 bases). CDR3 length equals 13 residues. From germline, CDR1 is ENHRY and CDR2 SYGVKD. V dropped 4 bases and J dropped 6 bases, with 13 bases sitting between them. CDR3 residues: CAISGLGRREQYF. CDR3 DNA: TGTGCCATCAGTGGACTAGGGCGGCGCGAGCAGTACTTC.

The chain is built from TRBV9 and TRBJ1-2; D remains unclear. With 3 bases removed from V and 4 bases from J, the gap between germline ends came to 10 bases. CDR3 length: 13 amino acids. Germline CDR1 reads SGDLS; CDR2 reads YYNGEE. CDR3: CASSASGRYGYTF. The CDR3 bases are TGTGCCAGCAGCGCCAGCGGTCGCTATGGCTACACCTTC. Based on the CDR3 plus reference TRBV9 and TRBJ1-2, the full variable domain is DSGVTQTPKHLITATGQRVTLRCSPRSGDLSVYWYQQSLDQGLQFLIQYYNGEERAKGNILERFSAQQFPDLHSELNLSSLELGDSALYFCASSASGRYGYTFGSGTRLTVV.

The chain employs TRBV7-2 and TRBJ2-2; 15 nucleotides align to TRBD2. Trimming cost V 3 bases and J 4 bases; bases outside gene matches: 6. CDR1 is SGHTA and CDR2 is FQGNSA in the germline V gene. CDR3 length equals 18 residues. CDR3 in amino acids: CASSFRTSGGAGTGELFF. The DNA of the CDR3 is TGTGCCAGCAGCTTCAGGACTAGCGGGGGGGCCGGCACCGGGGAGCTGTTTTTT.

Only one count was recorded for this clone. CDR3 bases: TGCAGTGCTAGGAGCAATGAGCAGTTCTTC. This encodes CSARSNEQFF. The chain carries TRBV20-1 and TRBJ2-1, with D unclear. V was shortened by 3 bases and J by 6 bases, with 3 bases between the two germline ends. Germline CDR1 and CDR2: DFQATT and SNEGSKA (reference sequence). CDR3 length: 10 residues.

The chain carries TRBV19 and TRBJ1-1; no reliable D call. Trimming stripped 5 bases from V and 1 base from J, with 8 bases between. CDR1 is LNHDA and CDR2 is SQIVND in the germline V gene (reference sequence). The CDR3 is 13 amino acids. The CDR3 bases are TGTGCCAGTAGTCTACAGAGGAACACTGAAGCTTTCTTT. This translates into CASSLQRNTEAFF.

This clone appeared a single time. V usage is TRBV3-1 (or the pseudogene TRBV3-2) and J usage is TRBJ1-1; a weak D match, TRBD1 (6 bases). The CDR3 consists of 12 residues. V dropped 6 bases and J dropped 8 bases, with 13 bases sitting between them. Germline lookup yields CDR1 LGHDT and CDR2 YNNKEL (reference sequence). Here the CDR3 reads CASSYTGTEAFF. The CDR3 DNA reads as TGTGCCAGCAGTTATACCGGGACAGAAGCTTTCTTT.

This clone has only one observation. J is TRBJ1-2 and V is TRBV3-1 (or the pseudogene TRBV3-2); 8 nucleotides match TRBD1. CDR3 size: 16 residues. Trimming took 6 bases from V and 4 from J; bases not matched to a gene: 13. Germline assignment: CDR1 LGHDT and CDR2 YNNKEL (reference sequence). This CDR3 is CASSRETDRVVYGYTF. The DNA of the CDR3 is TGTGCCAGCAGTCGAGAAACGGACAGGGTTGTCTATGGCTACACCTTC.

The rearrangement links TRBV6-2 or TRBV6-3 to TRBJ1-5, with 8 bases fitting TRBD1. From germline, CDR1 is MNHEY and CDR2 SVGEGT. J gave up 0 bases and V 4 bases, and 8 bases lay outside the gene matches. The CDR3 consists of 17 residues. The CDR3 loop reads CASSFGQGTYSNQPQHF. The CDR3 DNA sequence: TGTGCCAGCAGTTTTGGACAGGGAACCTATAGCAATCAGCCCCAGCATTTT.

This clone appeared a single time. The gene calls are TRBV4-1 and TRBJ1-2, with D unclear. The germline V gene encodes CDR1 MGHRA and CDR2 YSYEKL. This CDR3 region has 16 residues. V was trimmed by 3 bases and J by 4 bases, leaving 18 bases between them. In nucleotides, the CDR3 is TGCGCCAGCAGCCACTGGTTGGGAGGGCCCTCCTATGGCTACACCTTC. Its protein product is CASSHWLGGPSYGYTF.

This clone came up a few times. V is TRBV4-3 and J is TRBJ1-6; TRBD1 might be the D (6 bases). Trimming pared 1 base from V and 0 bases from J, leaving 10 bases between. Germline V gene data show CDR1 as LGHNA and CDR2 as YSLEER. This CDR3 comprises 17 residues. This chain's CDR3 is CASSQGTASSYNSPLHF. In nucleotides, the CDR3 is TGCGCCAGCAGCCAAGGGACAGCTAGCTCCTATAATTCACCCCTCCACTTT.

The chain uses TRBV19 and TRBJ2-2, with 8 bases fitting TRBD1. After removal of 4 bases from V and 7 bases from J, the junction contained 5 bases not matched to a gene. CDR1 is LNHDA, CDR2 SQIVND, per germline (reference sequence). The CDR3 length is 14 residues. The CDR3 region has the DNA TGTGCCAGTAGTAAGGACAGGGATTTCGGGGAGCTGTTTTTT. As protein: CASSKDRDFGELFF.